What follows describes a single TCR beta chain. This entry is derived from a study of shared clonotypes between healthy human individuals. Negatively enriched CD4+ T cells were divided by CD45RA into naive and memory. The CDR3 has 15 residues. Germline CDR1 is SGHRS and CDR2 is YFSETQ. V gave up 2 bases and J gave up 5 bases, with 16 bases separating them. Only in-frame clones appear in the TCRdb table, and some are missing; sequencing was by immunoSEQ multiplex PCR. The table lists about 2 million clones, 90% to 95% of them singletons, with around 0.13% in the top ten. The sequenced sample was naive CD4+ T cells sorted from blood. The subset was: CD45RA+ positively selected. The clonotype originates from a man aged 18 to 30 in good health. The chain recombines TRBV5-1 with TRBJ1-1; a weak D match, TRBD1 (5 bases). This CDR3 is CASSLLGQGGTEAFF. DNA of the CDR3: TGCGCCAGCAGCTTACTAGGTCAGGGAGGGACTGAAGCTTTCTTT.